The 10 T cell receptor beta chains in this list originate from one sample, sequenced in a study of tumor-infiltrating lymphocytes in primary liver carcinoma. Bulk tissue was left unsorted, and RNA and DNA were co-extracted from around 18-30 mg of it. A constant-region primer served to make TCR beta cDNA from roughly 460 ng total RNA. Nested multiplex PCR, run for three rounds with slightly modified ARM-PCR, yielded TCR beta libraries. TRBV1-TRBV30 forward primers paired with a C-beta reverse primer drove the first two PCR rounds, ten to eleven cycles each. TCRdb reprocessed the multiplex PCR reads with MiXCR, giving one entry per CDR3 protein. The sample has under 150,000 distinct CDR3 sequences, nearly 70% seen once. The sample taken for sequencing was tumor-adjacent normal liver tissue. The receptors here all came from a woman aged 55-75 years with primary liver carcinoma and hepatitis B virus infection.

Relative to its sample, this clonotype is medium-sized (0.01 to 0.1%). The chain recombines TRBV6-2 or TRBV6-3 with TRBJ2-7; 9 bases agree with TRBD1. The CDR3 consists of 17 residues. CDR1 is MNHEY, CDR2 SVGEGT, per germline. Trimming took 0 bases from V and 3 from J; bases not matched to a gene: 9. Here the CDR3 reads CASSYSFETGGFYEQYF. CDR3 bases: TGTGCCAGCAGTTACTCGTTCGAGACAGGGGGTTTCTACGAGCAGTACTTC.

This clonotype was seen a single time. Its ends do not fully match the called genes, so a read error is possible. CDR3: CASSLEGLAYNGQYF. The CDR3, as DNA: TGTGCCAGCAGCTTGGAGGGATTGGCCTACAATGGGCAGTACTTT. This chain connects TRBV11-2 to TRBJ2-1, with D possibly matching TRBD2 (6 bases). The CDR3 has 15 residues. In germline, CDR1 is SGHAT, CDR2 FQNNGV. The complete variable domain, with remaining parts taken from reference TRBV11-2 and TRBJ2-1, reads EAGVAQSPRYKIIEKRQSVAFWCNPISGHATLYWYQQILGQGPKLLIQFQNNGVVDDSQLPKDRFSAERLKGVDSTLKIQPAKLEDSAVYLCASSLEGLAYNGQYFGPGTRLTVL.

Regarding this clonotype: An end of the junction does not agree with germline; a read error may underlie this. The chain couples TRBV7-8 to TRBJ1-2; D gene ambiguous. The CDR3 runs 12 residues. The germline CDR1 and CDR2 sequences are SGHVS and FQNEAQ. This chain's CDR3 is CGSSRGMHGYTF. The CDR3 DNA reads TGTGGCAGCAGCCGGGGTATGCACGGCTACACCTTC.

With regard to this clonotype: Just one base apart from a much larger clone, this may be a read error. Likely a read error: the CDR3 ends without its conserved phenylalanine or tryptophan. The chain combines TRBV5-1 with TRBJ2-3, with D possibly matching TRBD2 (5 bases). CDR1 and CDR2 from the germline V gene are SGHRS and YFSETQ. V was shortened by 3 bases and J by 2 bases, with 13 bases between the two germline ends. This CDR3 is 15 amino acids long. The CDR3 reads CASSSASLPTDTQYS. For the CDR3, the DNA is TGCGCCAGCAGCTCGGCTAGCCTCCCCACAGATACGCAGTATTCT.

V is TRBV18 and J is TRBJ2-1; D is undetermined. Per germline, CDR1 KGHSH and CDR2 LQKENI. Trimming removed 3 bases at V and 2 bases at J, with 11 bases between. The CDR3 has 15 amino acids. The CDR3 reads CASSPSVGTYNEQFF. CDR3 DNA: TGTGCCAGCTCACCTTCAGTGGGAACCTACAATGAGCAGTTCTTC.

This sequence joins TRBV6-1 and TRBJ2-7; D is possibly TRBD1 or TRBD2 (5 bases each). Trimming cost V 11 bases and J 0 bases, with 17 bases left between them. CDR1 is MNHNS, CDR2 SASEGT, per germline. This CDR3 contains 14 residues. The CDR3 DNA is TGTGCCGGGGGAGATAGCACCCCCTCCTACGAGCAGTACTTC. It yields the protein CAGGDSTPSYEQYF.

On this clonotype: Here the CDR3 omits its conserved ending phenylalanine or tryptophan, so a read error is the likely source. This sequence joins TRBV29-1 and TRBJ2-7; the D gene is possibly TRBD1 (6 bases). Per the germline V gene, CDR1 is SQVTM and CDR2 is ANQGSEA. V was shortened by 4 bases and J by 5 bases, with 18 bases between the two germline ends. This CDR3 comprises 14 residues. Written as DNA, the CDR3 is TGCAGCGTTGGAGGGGGTATGACGCGCAACGAGCAGTACTAC. This translates into CSVGGGMTRNEQYY.

Points on this clonotype: A read error is likely, as this CDR3 ends without the conserved phenylalanine or tryptophan. The chain couples TRBV7-9 to TRBJ2-1; 8 nucleotides match TRBD1. The CDR3 extends over 16 amino acids. The germline V gene has CDR1 SEHNR and CDR2 FQNEAQ (reference sequence). The V segment lost 5 bases and the J segment 7 bases; nucleotides outside the gene matches: 13. The CDR3 loop is CASSIPGAGGGNEQFL. The CDR3 DNA reads as TGTGCCAGCAGCATCCCCGGGGCAGGGGGCGGGAATGAGCAGTTCTTA.

The rearrangement joins TRBV6-1 to TRBJ1-1; D is unclear. The CDR3 contains 15 residues. The V gene lost 2 bases and the J gene lost 6 bases, with 16 bases spanning the gap. Per germline, CDR1 MNHNS and CDR2 SASEGT. The CDR3 reads CASSEFRLYGSEAFF. For the CDR3, the DNA is TGTGCCAGCAGTGAATTTAGGCTTTACGGTTCTGAAGCTTTCTTT.

By proportion, this clonotype is medium-sized. This chain links TRBV10-3 with TRBJ2-5; D is undetermined. The germline CDR1 and CDR2 sequences are ENHRY and SYGVKD. V gave up 6 bases and J gave up 1 base, with 9 bases separating them. The CDR3 has 13 residues. CDR3 residues: CAIRQDGQETQYF. Here the CDR3 DNA reads TGTGCCATCAGGCAGGATGGCCAAGAGACCCAGTACTTC.